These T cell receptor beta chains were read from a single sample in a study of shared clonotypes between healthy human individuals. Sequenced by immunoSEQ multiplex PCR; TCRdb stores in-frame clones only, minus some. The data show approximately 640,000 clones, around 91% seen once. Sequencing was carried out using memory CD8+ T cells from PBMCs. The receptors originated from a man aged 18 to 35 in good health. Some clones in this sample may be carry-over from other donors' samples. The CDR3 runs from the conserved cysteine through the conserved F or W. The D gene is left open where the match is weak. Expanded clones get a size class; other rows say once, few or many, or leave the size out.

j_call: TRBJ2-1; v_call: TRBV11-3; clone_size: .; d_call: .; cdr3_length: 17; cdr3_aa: CASSPGLFDDSPDEQFF; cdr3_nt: TGTGCCAGCAGCCCAGGACTGTTTGACGATTCGCCCGATGAGCAGTTCTTC
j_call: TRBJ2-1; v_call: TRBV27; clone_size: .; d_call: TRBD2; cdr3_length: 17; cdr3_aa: CASSLYLTSGPDSEQFF; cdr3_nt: TGTGCCAGCAGTTTATATTTGACTAGCGGGCCCGATAGTGAGCAGTTCTTC
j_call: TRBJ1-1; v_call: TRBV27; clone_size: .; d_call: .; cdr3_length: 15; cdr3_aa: CASSLVLGFPTEAFF; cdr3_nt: TGTGCCAGCAGTTTAGTGCTCGGGTTCCCCACTGAAGCTTTCTTT
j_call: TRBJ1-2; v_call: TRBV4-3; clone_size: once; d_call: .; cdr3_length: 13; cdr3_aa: CASSHGGGYGYTF; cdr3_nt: TGCGCCAGCAGCCACGGGGGCGGGTATGGCTACACCTTC
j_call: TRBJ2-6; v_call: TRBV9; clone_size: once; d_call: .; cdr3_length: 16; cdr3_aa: CASTQSSGAGANVLTF; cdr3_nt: TGTGCCAGCACCCAAAGCTCTGGCGCTGGGGCCAACGTCCTGACTTTC
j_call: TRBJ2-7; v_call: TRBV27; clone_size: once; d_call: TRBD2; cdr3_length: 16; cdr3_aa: CASSPELATLPYEQYF; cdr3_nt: TGTGCCAGCAGTCCCGAACTAGCGACCCTGCCCTACGAGCAGTACTTC
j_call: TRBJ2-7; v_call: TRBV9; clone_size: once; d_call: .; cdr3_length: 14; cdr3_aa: CASSTRGGSEEQYF; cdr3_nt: TGTGCCAGCAGCACCCGAGGAGGGTCGGAAGAGCAGTACTTC
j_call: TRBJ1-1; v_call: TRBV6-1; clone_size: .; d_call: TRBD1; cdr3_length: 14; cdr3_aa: CASRTGGSGTEAFF; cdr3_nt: TGTGCCAGCAGGACAGGGGGCTCGGGGACTGAAGCTTTCTTT
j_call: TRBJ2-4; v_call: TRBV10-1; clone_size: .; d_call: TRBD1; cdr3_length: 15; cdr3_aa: CASSEDREAKNIQYF; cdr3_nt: TGCGCCAGCAGTGAGGACAGGGAGGCCAAAAACATTCAGTACTTC
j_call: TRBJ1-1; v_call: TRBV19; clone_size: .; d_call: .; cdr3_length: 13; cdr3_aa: CASSIDLVTEAFF; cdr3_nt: TGTGCCAGTAGTATAGATCTGGTGACAGAAGCTTTCTTT
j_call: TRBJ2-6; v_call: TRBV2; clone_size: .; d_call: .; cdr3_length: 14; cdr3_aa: CASSEPILRAVLTF; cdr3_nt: TGTGCCAGCAGTGAACCAATCCTCCGGGCCGTCCTGACTTTC
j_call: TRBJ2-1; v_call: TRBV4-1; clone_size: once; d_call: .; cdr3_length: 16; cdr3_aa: CASSHSDSRPYNEQFF; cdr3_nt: TGCGCCAGCAGCCATTCCGACAGCCGACCCTACAATGAGCAGTTCTTC
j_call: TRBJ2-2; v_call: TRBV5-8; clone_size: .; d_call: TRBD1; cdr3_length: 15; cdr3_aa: CASSLGTGWTGELFF; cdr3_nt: TGTGCCAGCAGCCTAGGGACAGGGTGGACCGGGGAGCTGTTTTTT
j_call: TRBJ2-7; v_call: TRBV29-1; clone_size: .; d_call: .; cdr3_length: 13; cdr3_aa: CSVYSTAGYEQYF; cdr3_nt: TGCAGCGTTTATAGCACCGCAGGCTACGAGCAGTACTTC
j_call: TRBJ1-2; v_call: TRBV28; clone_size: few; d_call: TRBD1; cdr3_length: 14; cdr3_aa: CASSPNRGPYGYTF; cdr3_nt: TGTGCCAGCAGTCCGAACAGGGGGCCCTATGGCTACACCTTC
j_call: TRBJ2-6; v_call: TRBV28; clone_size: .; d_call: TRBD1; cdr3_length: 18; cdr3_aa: CASSARQGTVSGANVLTF; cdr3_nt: TGTGCCAGCAGTGCGAGACAGGGGACCGTCTCTGGGGCCAACGTCCTGACTTTC
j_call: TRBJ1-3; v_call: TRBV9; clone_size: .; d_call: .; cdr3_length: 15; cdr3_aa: CASSVGAAAGNTIYF; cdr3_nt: TGTGCCAGCAGCGTAGGAGCAGCAGCTGGAAACACCATATATTTT
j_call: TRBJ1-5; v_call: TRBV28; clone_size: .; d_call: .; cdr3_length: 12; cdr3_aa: CASRGGNQPQHF; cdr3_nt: TGTGCCAGCAGGGGGGGCAATCAGCCCCAGCATTTT
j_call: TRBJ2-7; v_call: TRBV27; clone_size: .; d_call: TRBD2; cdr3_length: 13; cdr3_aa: CASSYGRQREQYF; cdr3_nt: TGTGCCAGCAGTTACGGGAGGCAGCGCGAGCAGTACTTC
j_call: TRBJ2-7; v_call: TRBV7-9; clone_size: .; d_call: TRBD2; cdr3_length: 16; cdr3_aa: CASSLEVAGGTYEQYF; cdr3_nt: TGTGCCAGCAGCTTAGAGGTAGCGGGAGGGACCTACGAGCAGTACTTC
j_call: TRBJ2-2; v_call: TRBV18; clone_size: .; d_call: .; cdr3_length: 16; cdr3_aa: CASSRSVAEITGELFF; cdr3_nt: TGTGCCAGCTCACGGTCGGTAGCGGAAATCACCGGGGAGCTGTTTTTT
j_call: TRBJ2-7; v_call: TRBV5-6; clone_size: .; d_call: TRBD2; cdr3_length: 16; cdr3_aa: CASSLGSGRFIYEQYF; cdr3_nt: TGTGCCAGCAGCTTAGGTAGCGGGAGGTTCATCTACGAGCAGTACTTC
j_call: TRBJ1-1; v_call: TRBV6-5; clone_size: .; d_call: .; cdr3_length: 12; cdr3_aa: CASSALNTEAFF; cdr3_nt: TGTGCCAGCAGTGCCTTGAACACTGAAGCTTTCTTT
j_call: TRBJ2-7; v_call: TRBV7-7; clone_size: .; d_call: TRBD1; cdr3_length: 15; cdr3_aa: CASSRGQGKLYEQYF; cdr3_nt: TGTGCCAGCTCGCGGGGACAGGGGAAACTCTACGAGCAGTACTTC
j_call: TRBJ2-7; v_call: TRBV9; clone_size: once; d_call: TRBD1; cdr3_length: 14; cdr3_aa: CASSVSDRSYEQYF; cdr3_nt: TGTGCCAGCAGCGTGTCGGACAGGTCCTACGAGCAGTACTTC
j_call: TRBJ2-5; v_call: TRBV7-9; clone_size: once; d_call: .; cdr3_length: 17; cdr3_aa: CASSPSSGANPQETQYF; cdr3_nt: TGTGCCAGCAGTCCTTCTTCTGGGGCAAACCCGCAAGAGACCCAGTACTTC
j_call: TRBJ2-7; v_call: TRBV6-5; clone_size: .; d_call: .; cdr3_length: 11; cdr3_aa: CASSYSREEYF; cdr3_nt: TGTGCCAGCAGTTACTCGAGGGAGGAGTACTTC
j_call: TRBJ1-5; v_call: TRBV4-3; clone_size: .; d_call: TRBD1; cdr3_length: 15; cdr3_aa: CASSPKTGLYQPQHF; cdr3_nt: TGCGCCAGCAGCCCCAAGACAGGGTTATATCAGCCCCAGCATTTT
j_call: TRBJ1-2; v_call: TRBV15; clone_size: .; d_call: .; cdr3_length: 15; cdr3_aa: CATSQNRGPNYGYTF; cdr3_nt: TGTGCCACCAGCCAAAACCGAGGCCCTAACTATGGCTACACCTTC
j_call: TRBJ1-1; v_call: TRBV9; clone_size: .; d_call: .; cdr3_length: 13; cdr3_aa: CASSVGAGAEAFF; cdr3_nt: TGTGCCAGCAGCGTCGGCGCAGGCGCTGAAGCTTTCTTT
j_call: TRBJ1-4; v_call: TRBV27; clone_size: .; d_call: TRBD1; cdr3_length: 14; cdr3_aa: CASSYRQGDEKLFF; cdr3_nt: TGTGCCAGCAGTTATCGACAGGGGGATGAAAAACTGTTTTTT
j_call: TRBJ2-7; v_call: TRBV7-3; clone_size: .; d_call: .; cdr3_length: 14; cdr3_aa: CATAVEGGRYEQYF; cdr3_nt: TGTGCCACCGCTGTGGAGGGAGGACGCTACGAGCAGTACTTC
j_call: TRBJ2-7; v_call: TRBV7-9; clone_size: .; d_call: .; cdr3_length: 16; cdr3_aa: CASSLTDRTYTYEQYF; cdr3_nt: TGTGCCAGCAGCTTAACGGACCGTACCTACACCTACGAGCAGTACTTC
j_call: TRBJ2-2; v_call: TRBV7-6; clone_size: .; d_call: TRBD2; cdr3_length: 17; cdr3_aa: CASSPYASGRAAGELFF; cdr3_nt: TGTGCCAGCAGCCCCTATGCTAGCGGGAGGGCCGCCGGGGAGCTGTTTTTT
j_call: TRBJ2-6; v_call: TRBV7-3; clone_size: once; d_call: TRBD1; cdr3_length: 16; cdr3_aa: CASSSWDSSGANVLTF; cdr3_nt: TGTGCCAGCAGCTCTTGGGACAGCTCTGGGGCCAACGTCCTGACTTTC
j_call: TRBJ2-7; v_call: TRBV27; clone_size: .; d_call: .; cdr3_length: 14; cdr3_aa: CASSLSSTLYEQYF; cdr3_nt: TGTGCCAGCAGTTTATCGTCGACTCTATACGAGCAGTACTTC
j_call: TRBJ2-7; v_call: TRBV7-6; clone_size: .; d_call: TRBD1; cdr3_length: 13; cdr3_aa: CASSPDRGGEQYF; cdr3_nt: TGTGCCAGCAGCCCGGACAGGGGAGGAGAGCAGTACTTC
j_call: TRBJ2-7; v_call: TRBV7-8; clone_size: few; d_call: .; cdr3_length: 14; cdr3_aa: CASSFWTQPLEQYF; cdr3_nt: TGTGCCAGCAGCTTTTGGACCCAACCCCTCGAGCAGTACTTC
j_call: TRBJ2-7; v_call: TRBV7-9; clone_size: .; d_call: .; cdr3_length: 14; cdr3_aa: CASSSPEAAYEQYF; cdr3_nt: TGTGCCAGCAGCTCCCCGGAGGCAGCCTACGAGCAGTACTTC
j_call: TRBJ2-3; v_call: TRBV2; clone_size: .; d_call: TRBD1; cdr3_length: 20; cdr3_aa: CASSETGSPVRGPVTDTQYF; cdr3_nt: TGTGCCAGCAGTGAGACGGGTTCCCCGGTCAGGGGGCCAGTTACAGATACGCAGTATTTT